This T cell receptor (beta chain) was recovered during a study of T-cell reconstitution after alpha-beta-depleted transplantation in children. Unique molecular identifiers were built into the TCRbeta library. TCRdb analysed the PCR reads with MiXCR anew, one entry per CDR3 protein. The sample has about 400,000 distinct CDR3 sequences, 20% seen once. The table lists this clonotype with many counts. V was clipped by 3 bases and J by 5 bases, with 16 bases between them. This CDR3 is 14 amino acids long. Germline loops: CDR1 DFQATT, CDR2 SNEGSKA (reference sequence). The chain employs TRBV20-1 and TRBJ1-1; TRBD1 is a possible D gene (5 bases). Material: PBMCs from the stem cell graft donor, obtained from the stem cell graft. The sequence was collected from a human donor who donated a stem cell graft to a child with acute myeloid leukemia. The CDR3 DNA follows: TGCAGTGCTAGCCTAACAGGTGCGGGGACTGAAGCTTTCTTT. It translates to CSASLTGAGTEAFF.